This TCR beta chain is drawn from a study of T cells in Graves' hyperthyroidism and ophthalmopathy. Study-level results: The majority of expanded thyroid clonotypes above 0.001 also appeared in blood.

This clonotype was observed at least ten times. The antigen is unknown. V lost 2 bases to trimming and J lost 2 bases, with 6 bases between them. The CDR3 totals 13 residues. Germline V CDR1 and CDR2: KGHSH, LQKENI. Using RNA transcripts as the source, TCR beta CDR3 regions were amplified. A set of HTBI primers served as the primers for a first-round RT-PCR of the TCR CDR3. TCRdb called the multiplex PCR reads again in MiXCR, with one record for every CDR3 protein. The sample includes over 200,000 distinct CDR3 sequences, around 17% of them seen just once. Across 18 months, stable Graves' hyperthyroidism was marked by no progression to ophthalmopathy.

What was sequenced was blood. The chain recombines TRBV18 with TRBJ2-5; D not resolved. The sequence was obtained from a man aged 40-49 years with Graves' hyperthyroidism. CDR3 protein: CASSPRHQETQYF. CDR3 in DNA: TGTGCCAGCTCACCAAGGCATCAAGAGACCCAGTACTTC.